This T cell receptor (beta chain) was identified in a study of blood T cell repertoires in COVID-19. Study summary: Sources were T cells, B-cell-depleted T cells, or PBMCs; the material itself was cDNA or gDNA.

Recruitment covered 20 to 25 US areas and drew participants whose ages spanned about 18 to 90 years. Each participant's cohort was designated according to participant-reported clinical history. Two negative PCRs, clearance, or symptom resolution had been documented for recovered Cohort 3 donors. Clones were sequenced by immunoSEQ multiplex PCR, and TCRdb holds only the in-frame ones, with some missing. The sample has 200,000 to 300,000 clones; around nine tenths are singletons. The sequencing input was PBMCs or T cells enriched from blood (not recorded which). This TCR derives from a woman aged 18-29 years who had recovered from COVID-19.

CDR3 in amino acids: CASSPTTGVRADTQYF. DNA for the CDR3: TGTGCCAGCAGCCCAACGACGGGGGTGAGAGCAGATACGCAGTATTTT. The rearrangement joins TRBV5-6 to TRBJ2-3; weak D call: TRBD2 (6 bases). V was pared by 4 bases and J by 4 bases, with 19 bases between. CDR1 SGHDT and CDR2 YYEEEE come from the germline V gene. The CDR3 has 16 amino acids.